One and the same sample provided the 20 T cell receptor beta chains below, sequenced in a study of blood T cell repertoires in COVID-19. Produced via immunoSEQ multiplex PCR; TCRdb's table is partial and in-frame only. The data hold approximately 98,000 clones, with 88% observed a single time. The sample consisted of peripheral blood. These receptors originate from a human donor in a cohort sampled during active COVID-19.

The rearrangement joins TRBV15 to TRBJ2-3, with 8 bases matching TRBD1. The CDR3 runs 17 residues. The J segment lost 1 base and the V segment lost 1 base, leaving 7 bases of the junction unmatched. The germline V gene encodes CDR1 LNHNV and CDR2 YYDKDF (reference sequence). CDR3 residues: CATSRGTGTGGTDTQYF. The CDR3 region has the DNA TGTGCCACCAGCAGAGGTACCGGGACAGGTGGCACAGATACGCAGTATTTT.

A single count supports this clone. This chain connects TRBV12-2 to TRBJ2-6; the DNA was not used to check the table's D call, TRBD1. TRBV12-2 represents a pseudogene. The CDR3 is 19 amino acids. The CDR3 loop reads CASRPIGGDRASGANVLTF. In nucleotides, the CDR3 is TGTGCAAGTCGCCCCATCGGGGGGGACAGGGCTAGTGGGGCCAACGTCCTGACTTTC.

This clone was observed once. This rearrangement joins TRBV2 to TRBJ2-7, with 7 bases that match TRBD1. With V trimmed by 5 bases and J by 1 base, 14 bases remained unmatched. CDR3 length equals 17 residues. Germline lookup yields CDR1 SNHLY and CDR2 FYNNEI. This CDR3 reads CASSSPQRGQISYEQYF. The CDR3 DNA reads TGTGCCAGCAGTTCCCCCCAAAGGGGGCAAATTTCCTACGAGCAGTACTTC.

The gene calls are TRBV21-1 and TRBJ1-6. TRBV21-1 is designated a pseudogene. The CDR3 runs to 18 residues. DNA for the CDR3: TGTGCCAGCACCACTGGGGGGGGGCTGTACGTGGAAGATTCACCCCTCCACTTT. It specifies CASTTGGGLYVEDSPLHF.

The chain carries TRBV12-3 or TRBV12-4 and TRBJ1-2; unclear D gene. V was shortened by 6 bases and J by 7 bases, with 9 bases between the two germline ends. The CDR3 runs to 11 residues. The CDR3 region is CASRETGGYTF. CDR3 in DNA: TGTGCCAGCAGAGAGACTGGTGGCTACACCTTC.

V usage is TRBV19 and J usage is TRBJ2-1, with 7 bases matching TRBD2. This CDR3 spans 16 amino acids. In germline, CDR1 is LNHDA, CDR2 SQIVND (reference sequence). The V and J ends lost 7 bases and 0 bases, in that order; junction bases with no gene match: 9. CDR3 amino acids: CASTPAGLSSYNEQFF. CDR3 in DNA: TGTGCCAGTACCCCAGCGGGATTAAGCTCCTACAATGAGCAGTTCTTC.

The V call is TRBV6-5, the J call TRBJ1-2; no definite D call. V dropped 5 bases and J dropped 2 bases, with 9 bases sitting between them. Germline V lookup: CDR1 MNHEY, CDR2 SVGAGI. The CDR3 sequence is 13 residues long. DNA of the CDR3: TGTGCCAGCAGTCCCGCGGAGAACTATGGCTACACCTTC. It is translated as CASSPAENYGYTF.

The chain joins TRBV2 to TRBJ2-7; 9 nucleotides agree with TRBD1. J gave up 4 bases and V 7 bases, and 8 bases lay outside the gene matches. CDR3 length: 14 amino acids. Germline V gene sequence: CDR1 SNHLY, CDR2 FYNNEI. The CDR3 loop reads CASNPGQGVYEQYF. In DNA form, the CDR3 reads TGTGCCAGCAACCCGGGACAGGGTGTTTACGAGCAGTACTTC.

This clone was picked up one time. The DNA for the CDR3 is TGTGCCAGCAGAACAGGGTTAGGCAATCAGCCCCAGCATTTT. It translates to CASRTGLGNQPQHF. The rearrangement links TRBV28 to TRBJ1-5; TRBD1 might be the D (6 bases). CDR3 length equals 14 residues. Germline assignment: CDR1 MDHEN and CDR2 SYDVKM. With 6 bases removed from V and 2 bases from J, the gap between germline ends came to 11 bases.

This clone was detected a few times. The chain uses TRBV7-9 and TRBJ2-2; D may be TRBD1 (5 bases). V lost 4 bases and J lost 1, with 10 bases in between. Germline CDR1 is SEHNR and CDR2 is FQNEAQ (reference sequence). The CDR3 covers 15 residues. The CDR3 nucleotides read TGTGCCAGCAGCTCCAGGACAAAGAACACCGGGGAGCTGTTTTTT. It is translated as CASSSRTKNTGELFF.

The chain combines TRBV4-1 with TRBJ1-5, with 10 bases aligning to TRBD1. Per germline, CDR1 MGHRA and CDR2 YSYEKL. This CDR3 spans 16 amino acids. The V gene end was trimmed by 3 bases and the J gene end by 4 bases; junction bases not matched to a gene: 6. The CDR3 DNA sequence: TGCGCCAGCAGCCAGACAGGGGGCGGTGGGAATCAGCCCCAGCATTTT. As protein: CASSQTGGGGNQPQHF.

In its sample, this clone was seen once. The rearrangement links TRBV15 to TRBJ1-1; 7 bases align to TRBD1. With 4 bases clipped from V and 9 bases from J, the junction kept 5 bases outside the gene matches. The V gene's germline CDR1 is LNHNV and CDR2 YYDKDF (reference sequence). This CDR3 has 12 residues. CDR3 region: CATSIPRGKAFF. The DNA for the CDR3 is TGTGCCACCAGCATCCCCAGGGGGAAAGCTTTCTTT.

This sequence joins TRBV11-3 and TRBJ2-3; weak D call: TRBD2 (5 bases). Trimming removed 1 base at V and 9 bases at J, with 11 bases between. Germline V gene lookup returns CDR1 SGHNT and CDR2 YENEEA. The CDR3 consists of 13 residues. This chain's CDR3 is CASSLGARGTQYF. The CDR3 nucleotides read TGTGCCAGCAGCTTAGGGGCCCGGGGAACGCAGTATTTT. The whole variable domain, filled in from reference TRBV11-3 and TRBJ2-3, reads EAGVVQSPRYKIIEKKQPVAFWCNPISGHNTLYWYLQNLGQGPELLIRYENEEAVDDSQLPKDRFSAERLKGVDSTLKIQPAELGDSAVYLCASSLGARGTQYFGPGTRLTVL.

The genes are TRBV10-2 and TRBJ2-1; D possibly corresponds to TRBD1 (6 bases). Trimming took off 4 bases at V and 0 bases at J, with 13 bases between the two ends. Germline CDR1 reads WSHSY; CDR2 reads SAAADI. The CDR3 loop spans 16 amino acids. CDR3 in amino acids: CASSVGGPSSYNEQFF. In DNA form, the CDR3 reads TGCGCCAGCAGTGTTGGGGGCCCGAGCTCCTACAATGAGCAGTTCTTC.

The chain has TRBV6-5 and TRBJ1-4, with 7 bases lining up with TRBD1. The V and J ends lost 6 bases and 5 bases, in that order; junction bases with no gene match: 6. The CDR3 covers 14 residues. The germline CDR1 and CDR2 sequences are MNHEY and SVGAGI. The CDR3 region is CASRLQGQNEKLFF. As DNA, the CDR3 is TGTGCCAGCAGGTTACAGGGGCAGAATGAAAAACTGTTTTTT.

The CDR3 is CASSSRTSGTYNEQFF. CDR3 DNA: TGTGCCAGCAGTTCCCGGACTAGCGGCACCTACAATGAGCAGTTCTTC. The gene calls are TRBV2 and TRBJ2-1; TRBD2 matches 10 bases. This CDR3 comprises 16 residues. J lost 2 bases, V lost 5 bases, and 6 bases had no gene match. Per the germline V gene, CDR1 is SNHLY and CDR2 is FYNNEI.

This clone was picked up one time. This chain joins TRBV7-9 and TRBJ2-1; no definite D call. The germline V gene encodes CDR1 SEHNR and CDR2 FQNEAQ (reference sequence). Trimming left V 1 base short and J 10 bases short, with 17 bases between. CDR3 size: 15 residues. The CDR3 reads CASSLGPALSSEQFF. CDR3 coding DNA: TGTGCCAGCAGCTTAGGGCCAGCGTTATCATCCGAGCAGTTCTTC.

The DNA for the CDR3 is TGTGCCTGGCGGACTAGCCCCTACAATGAGCAGTTCTTC. As protein: CAWRTSPYNEQFF. The gene calls are TRBV30 and TRBJ2-1; TRBD2 agrees at 8 bases. CDR1 is GTSNPN, CDR2 SVGIG, per germline (reference sequence). V was pared by 5 bases and J by 2 bases, with 2 bases of the junction left unmatched. This CDR3 has 13 residues.

This sequence joins TRBV5-1 and TRBJ2-1; possibly TRBD2 for D (6 bases). V lost 3 bases and J 2 bases, leaving 15 bases between the germline ends. From germline, CDR1 is SGHRS and CDR2 YFSETQ. CDR3 length: 16 amino acids. CDR3 bases: TGCGCCAGCAGCTGGGGAGCGGGTAGTACCTACAATGAGCAGTTCTTC. As protein: CASSWGAGSTYNEQFF.

The J gene is TRBJ1-1, the V gene TRBV30, with TRBD1 matching over 9 bases. The germline V gene has CDR1 GTSNPN and CDR2 SVGIG (reference sequence). The trim removed 5 bases at V and 10 bases at J, leaving 11 bases unmatched. This CDR3 spans 13 amino acids. CDR3 coding DNA: TGTGCCTGGGGGGGACAGGGAGGGTCCGTAGCTTTCTTT. This codes for CAWGGQGGSVAFF. The whole variable domain, remainder taken from reference TRBV30 and TRBJ1-1, is SQTIHQWPATLVQPVGSPLSLECTVEGTSNPNLYWYRQAAGRGLQLLFYSVGIGQISSEVPQNLSASRPQDRQFILSSKKLLLSDSGFYLCAWGGQGGSVAFFGQGTRLTVV.